Presented here are 15 T cell receptor beta chains from one specimen sequenced in a study of T cells after somatic rescue of genetic block. This table comes from immunoSEQ multiplex PCR, and its TCRdb copy is limited to in-frame clones, with some not included. The sample contains tens of thousands of clones, about nine tenths of which appear only once. The specimen sequenced was peripheral blood mononuclear cells (PBMCs). These receptors were collected from a man in his forties.

A single count supports this clone. V usage is TRBV27 and J usage is TRBJ2-1; tentatively, D is TRBD2 (7 bases). The V gene lost 2 bases and the J gene lost 7 bases, with 12 bases spanning the gap. The CDR3 covers 14 residues. CDR1 and CDR2 from the germline V gene are MNHEY and SMNVEV (reference sequence). The CDR3 protein is CASSLVGGPNEQFF. In DNA form, the CDR3 reads TGTGCCAGCAGTTTAGTGGGGGGGCCTAATGAGCAGTTCTTC.

The chain employs TRBV18 and TRBJ1-1; D remains ambiguous. Germline V gives CDR1 KGHSH, CDR2 LQKENI. CDR3 size: 13 residues. Between the trimmed V and J ends, which lost 5 bases and 8 bases, there was a span of 15 bases. In DNA form, the CDR3 reads TGTGCCAGCTCAGGGGTACAGAGGCGCGAAGCTTTCTTT. Translated, it gives CASSGVQRREAFF.

The gene calls are TRBV7-9 and TRBJ1-6, with 7 positions matching TRBD1. The CDR3 spans 14 residues. The J segment lost 10 bases and the V segment lost 4 bases, leaving 7 bases of the junction unmatched. CDR1 is SEHNR, CDR2 FQNEAQ, per germline (reference sequence). CDR3 amino acids: CASSSHRGSSPLHF. The CDR3 nucleotides read TGTGCCAGCAGCTCTCACAGGGGAAGCTCACCCCTCCACTTT. The full variable domain, its missing parts supplied by reference TRBV7-9 and TRBJ1-6, is DTGVSQNPRHKITKRGQNVTFRCDPISEHNRLYWYRQTLGQGPEFLTYFQNEAQLEKSRLLSDRFSAERPKGSFSTLEIQRTEQGDSAMYLCASSSHRGSSPLHFGNGTRLTVT.

This clone was counted once. This chain uses TRBV30 with TRBJ1-6; TRBD1 is a possible D gene (6 bases). Looked up from germline, CDR1 is GTSNPN and CDR2 is SVGIG (reference sequence). V lost 3 bases and J 17 bases, leaving 14 bases between the germline ends. The CDR3 loop spans 11 amino acids. The CDR3 nucleotides read TGTGCCTGGAGCCCGGGGGGGGCCATCCACTTT. It codes for CAWSPGGAIHF. The full variable domain, in which reference TRBV30 and TRBJ1-6 provide the parts outside the CDR3, is SQTIHQWPATLVQPVGSPLSLECTVEGTSNPNLYWYRQAAGRGLQLLFYSVGIGQISSEVPQNLSASRPQDRQFILSSKKLLLSDSGFYLCAWSPGGAIHFGNGTRLTVT.

This clone was observed a few times. The chain joins TRBV29-1 to TRBJ1-2; 7 bases are shared with TRBD1. The junction had 14 bases not matched to a gene; V was cut back by 6 bases and J by 4 bases. The CDR3 sequence is 15 residues long. CDR1 and CDR2 (germline): SQVTM, ANQGSEA. The CDR3 DNA is TGCAGCGTCGAGCTCCGGGACAGAACCTTCTATGGCTACACCTTC. This encodes CSVELRDRTFYGYTF.

In DNA, the CDR3 is TGTGCCAGCAGTTACAGCACGACAGGGGTTACCGGGGAGCTGTTTTTT. Its protein is CASSYSTTGVTGELFF. The chain is built from TRBV6-5 and TRBJ2-2, with 8 positions matching TRBD1. Germline V lookup: CDR1 MNHEY, CDR2 SVGAGI. Trimming took 2 bases from V and 5 from J; bases not matched to a gene: 7. CDR3 length: 16 residues.

V is TRBV2 and J is TRBJ2-2; weak D call: TRBD2 (6 bases). Trimming cost V 4 bases and J 6 bases, with 15 bases left between them. The V gene's germline CDR1 is SNHLY and CDR2 FYNNEI. This CDR3 is built from 15 residues. CDR3 nucleotide sequence: TGTGCCAGCAGTGTGGAGGGGATGGCCGCCGGGGAGCTGTTTTTT. Translation gives CASSVEGMAAGELFF.

The J gene is TRBJ2-2, the V gene TRBV10-1, with D unresolved. Germline CDR1 and CDR2: WNHNN and SYGVQD (reference sequence). This CDR3 has 15 amino acids. V lost 6 bases and J lost 0, with 11 bases in between. CDR3 DNA sequence: TGCGCCAGCAGCGCTAGGACGGCGAACACCGGGGAGCTGTTTTTT. The encoded protein is CASSARTANTGELFF.

This chain connects TRBV5-1 to TRBJ2-1; no clear D. This CDR3 has 15 residues. Trimming took off 1 base at V and 0 bases at J, with 8 bases between the two ends. Germline V CDR1 and CDR2: SGHRS, YFSETQ. The CDR3 DNA reads TGCGCCAGCAGCTTGTCGCAAGCCTCCTACAATGAGCAGTTCTTC. Protein sequence: CASSLSQASYNEQFF. The full variable domain, with the rest looked up from reference TRBV5-1 and TRBJ2-1, is KAGVTQTPRYLIKTRGQQVTLSCSPISGHRSVSWYQQTPGQGLQFLFEYFSETQRNKGNFPGRFSGRQFSNSRSEMNVSTLELGDSALYLCASSLSQASYNEQFFGPGTRLTVL.

The rearrangement uses TRBV18 and TRBJ1-3, with D uncertain. V dropped 3 bases and J dropped 0 bases, with 9 bases sitting between them. CDR1 and CDR2 (germline): KGHSH, LQKENI. This CDR3 has 15 residues. The CDR3 nucleotides are TGTGCCAGCTCACCGGTAACAGTCTCTGGAAACACCATATATTTT. Translated, it gives CASSPVTVSGNTIYF. Drawing the rest from reference TRBV18 and TRBJ1-3, the complete variable domain is NAGVMQNPRHLVRRRGQEARLRCSPMKGHSHVYWYRQLPEEGLKFMVYLQKENIIDESGMPKERFSAEFPKEGPSILRIQQVVRGDSAAYFCASSPVTVSGNTIYFGEGSWLTVV.

The chain is built from TRBV10-1 and TRBJ2-7, with D possibly matching TRBD2 (5 bases). In germline, CDR1 is WNHNN, CDR2 SYGVQD (reference sequence). The CDR3 runs 14 residues. Trimming cost V 1 base and J 5 bases, with 12 bases left between them. The CDR3: CASSEFLALDEQYF. The CDR3 DNA follows: TGCGCCAGCAGTGAGTTCCTAGCATTAGACGAGCAGTACTTC.

This chain connects TRBV9 to TRBJ1-2; 8 nucleotides align to TRBD1. V trimming: 0 bases; J trimming: 4 bases; junction bases outside the gene matches: 5. The CDR3 is made up of 15 amino acids. The germline V gene encodes CDR1 SGDLS and CDR2 YYNGEE. The CDR3, as DNA: TGTGCCAGCAGCGTAGAGCCAGGGGGCCCCTATGGCTACACCTTC. Amino acids: CASSVEPGGPYGYTF.

The rearrangement uses TRBV5-6 and TRBJ1-6, with 12 bases lining up with TRBD1. The CDR3 is 16 residues long. Germline V gene sequence: CDR1 SGHDT, CDR2 YYEEEE. Trimming took 5 bases from V and 7 from J; bases not matched to a gene: 7. CDR3 sequence reads: CASRQGQGARNSPLHF. The CDR3 bases are TGTGCCAGCAGGCAGGGACAGGGGGCAAGGAATTCACCCCTCCACTTT.

The chain uses TRBV18 and TRBJ1-5; TRBD1 matches at 7 bases. CDR1 is KGHSH and CDR2 is LQKENI in the germline V gene. J lost 6 bases, V lost 6 bases, and 8 bases had no gene match. The CDR3 is 14 residues long. This chain's CDR3 is CASSQGVGAQPQHF. In DNA, the CDR3 is TGTGCCAGCTCCCAGGGGGTTGGGGCTCAGCCCCAGCATTTT.

The chain employs TRBV27 and TRBJ1-1; maybe TRBD1 (5 bases). The CDR3 spans 13 residues. The ends were cut back, 0 bases at V and 5 bases at J, with 7 bases in the middle. Germline lookup yields CDR1 MNHEY and CDR2 SMNVEV (reference sequence). For the CDR3, the DNA is TGTGCCAGCAGTTTATCCCGGGGGACTGAAGCTTTCTTT. It specifies CASSLSRGTEAFF.